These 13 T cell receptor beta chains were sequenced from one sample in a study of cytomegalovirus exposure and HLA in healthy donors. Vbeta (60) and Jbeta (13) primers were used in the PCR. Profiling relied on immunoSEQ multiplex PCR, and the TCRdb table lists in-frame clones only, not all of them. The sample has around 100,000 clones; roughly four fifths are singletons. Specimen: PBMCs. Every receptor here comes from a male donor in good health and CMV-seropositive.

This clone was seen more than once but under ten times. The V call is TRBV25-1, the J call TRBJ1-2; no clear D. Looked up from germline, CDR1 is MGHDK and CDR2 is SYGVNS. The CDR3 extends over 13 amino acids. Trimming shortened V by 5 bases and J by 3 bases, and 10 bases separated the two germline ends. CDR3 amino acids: CASSRVGYYGYTF. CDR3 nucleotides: TGTGCCAGCAGTCGAGTGGGCTACTATGGCTACACCTTC.

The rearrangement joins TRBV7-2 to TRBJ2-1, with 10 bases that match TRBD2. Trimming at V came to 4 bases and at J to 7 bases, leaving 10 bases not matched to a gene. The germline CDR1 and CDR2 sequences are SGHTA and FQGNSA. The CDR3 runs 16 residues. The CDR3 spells CASSYLPGLATNEQFF. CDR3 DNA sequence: TGTGCCAGCAGCTACCTTCCGGGACTAGCGACTAATGAGCAGTTCTTC.

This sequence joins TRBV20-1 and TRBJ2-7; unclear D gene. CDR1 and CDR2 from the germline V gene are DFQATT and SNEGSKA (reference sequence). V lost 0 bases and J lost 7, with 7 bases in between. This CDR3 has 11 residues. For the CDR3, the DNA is TGCAGTGCTAGAGATCAGTGGGAGCAGTACTTC. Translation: CSARDQWEQYF.

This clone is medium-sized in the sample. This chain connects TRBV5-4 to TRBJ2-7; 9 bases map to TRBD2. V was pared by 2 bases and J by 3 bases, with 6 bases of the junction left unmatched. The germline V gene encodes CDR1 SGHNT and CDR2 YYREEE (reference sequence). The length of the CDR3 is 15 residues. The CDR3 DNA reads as TGTGCCAGCAGCTTCCGGCTAGCGGGAAACTACGAGCAGTACTTC. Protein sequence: CASSFRLAGNYEQYF.

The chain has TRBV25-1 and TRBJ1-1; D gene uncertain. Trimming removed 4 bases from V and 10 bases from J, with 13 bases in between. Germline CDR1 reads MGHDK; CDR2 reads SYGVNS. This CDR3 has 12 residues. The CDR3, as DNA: TGTGCCAGCAGTGTCTCATACGGTTTAGCTTTCTTT. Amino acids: CASSVSYGLAFF.

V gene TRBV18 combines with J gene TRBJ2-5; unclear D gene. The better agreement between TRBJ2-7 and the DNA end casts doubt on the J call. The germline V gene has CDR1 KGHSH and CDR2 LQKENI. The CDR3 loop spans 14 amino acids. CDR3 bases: TGTGCCAGCTCACCGACCTCAGGTTCCTACGAGCAGTACTTC. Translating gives CASSPTSGSYEQYF.

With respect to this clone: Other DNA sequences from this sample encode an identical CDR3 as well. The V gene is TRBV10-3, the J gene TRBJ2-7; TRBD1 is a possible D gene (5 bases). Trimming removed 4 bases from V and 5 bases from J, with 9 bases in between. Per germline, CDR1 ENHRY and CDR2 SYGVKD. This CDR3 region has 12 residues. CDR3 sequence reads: CAISGGLNEQYF. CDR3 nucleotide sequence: TGTGCCATCAGTGGGGGCTTGAACGAGCAGTACTTC.

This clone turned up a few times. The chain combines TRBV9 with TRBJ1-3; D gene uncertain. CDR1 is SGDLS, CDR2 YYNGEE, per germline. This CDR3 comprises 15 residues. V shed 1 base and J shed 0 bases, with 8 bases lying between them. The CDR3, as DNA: TGTGCCAGCAGCGTAAACCCACTCTCTGGAAACACCATATATTTT. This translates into CASSVNPLSGNTIYF. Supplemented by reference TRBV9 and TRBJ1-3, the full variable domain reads DSGVTQTPKHLITATGQRVTLRCSPRSGDLSVYWYQQSLDQGLQFLIQYYNGEERAKGNILERFSAQQFPDLHSELNLSSLELGDSALYFCASSVNPLSGNTIYFGEGSWLTVV.

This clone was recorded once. The CDR3 DNA follows: TGTGCCAGCAGCTTAAATGGGGGGGCACTCACAGATACGCAGTATTTT. Amino acids: CASSLNGGALTDTQYF. The chain is built from TRBV7-9 and TRBJ2-3; D possibly corresponds to TRBD2 (7 bases). Germline V gives CDR1 SEHNR, CDR2 FQNEAQ (reference sequence). The V end was cut by 2 bases, the J end by 2 bases, with 14 bases between. CDR3 size: 16 residues. The full variable domain, rest sourced from reference TRBV7-9 and TRBJ2-3, is DTGVSQNPRHKITKRGQNVTFRCDPISEHNRLYWYRQTLGQGPEFLTYFQNEAQLEKSRLLSDRFSAERPKGSFSTLEIQRTEQGDSAMYLCASSLNGGALTDTQYFGPGTRLTVL.

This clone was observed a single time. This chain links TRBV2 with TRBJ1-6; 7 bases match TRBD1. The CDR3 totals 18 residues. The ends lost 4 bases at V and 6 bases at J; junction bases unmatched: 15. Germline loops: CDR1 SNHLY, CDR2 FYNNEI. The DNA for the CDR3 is TGTGCCAGCAGTGGGACACCAATGCGACAGGGCGGTAATTCACCCCTCCACTTT. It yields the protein CASSGTPMRQGGNSPLHF. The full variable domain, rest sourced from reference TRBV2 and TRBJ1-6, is EPEVTQTPSHQVTQMGQEVILRCVPISNHLYFYWYRQILGQKVEFLVSFYNNEISEKSEIFDDQFSVERPDGSNFTLKIRSTKLEDSAMYFCASSGTPMRQGGNSPLHFGNGTRLTVT.

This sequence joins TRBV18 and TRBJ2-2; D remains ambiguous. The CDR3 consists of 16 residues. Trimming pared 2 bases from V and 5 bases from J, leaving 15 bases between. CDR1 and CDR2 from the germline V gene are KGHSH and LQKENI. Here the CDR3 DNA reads TGTGCCAGCTCACCATACCGGGTCCAAAGTACCGGGGAGCTGTTTTTT. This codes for CASSPYRVQSTGELFF.

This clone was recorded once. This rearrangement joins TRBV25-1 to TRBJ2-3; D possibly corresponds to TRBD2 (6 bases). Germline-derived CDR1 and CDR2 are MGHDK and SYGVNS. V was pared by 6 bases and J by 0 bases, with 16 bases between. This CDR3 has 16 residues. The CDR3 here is CASSAGLATSTDTQYF. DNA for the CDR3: TGTGCCAGCAGCGCGGGGCTAGCGACTAGCACAGATACGCAGTATTTT.

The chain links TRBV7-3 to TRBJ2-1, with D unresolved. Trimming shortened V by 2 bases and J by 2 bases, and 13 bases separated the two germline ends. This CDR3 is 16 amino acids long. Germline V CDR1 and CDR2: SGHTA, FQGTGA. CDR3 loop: CASSLSAGVAYNEQFF. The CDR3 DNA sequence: TGTGCCAGCAGCTTATCGGCTGGAGTAGCCTACAATGAGCAGTTCTTC.